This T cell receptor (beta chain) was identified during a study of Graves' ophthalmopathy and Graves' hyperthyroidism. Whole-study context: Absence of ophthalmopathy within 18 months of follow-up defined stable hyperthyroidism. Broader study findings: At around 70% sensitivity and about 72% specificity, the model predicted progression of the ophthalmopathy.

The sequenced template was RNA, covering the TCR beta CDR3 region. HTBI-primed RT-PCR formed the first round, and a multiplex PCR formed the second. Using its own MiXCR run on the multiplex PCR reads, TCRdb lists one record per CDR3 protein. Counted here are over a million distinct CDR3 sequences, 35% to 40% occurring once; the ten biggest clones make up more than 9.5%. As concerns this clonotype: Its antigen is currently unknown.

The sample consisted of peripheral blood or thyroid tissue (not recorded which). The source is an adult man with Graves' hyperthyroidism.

In DNA form, the CDR3 reads TGCGCCAGCAGCCCCCTGGCACGCCCGGGCTACTATGGCTACACCTTC. Protein: CASSPLARPGYYGYTF. The gene calls are TRBV5-1 and TRBJ1-2; D gene uncertain. CDR3 length equals 16 residues. Trimming stripped 4 bases from V and 3 bases from J, with 19 bases between. Germline V gives CDR1 SGHRS, CDR2 YFSETQ.